A single sample gave rise to the 23 T cell receptor beta chains below, sequenced in a study of control samples from healthy donors and cancer patients. Only in-frame clones appear in the TCRdb table, and some are missing; sequencing was by immunoSEQ multiplex PCR. The sample holds over 100,000 clones, approximately 90% seen once. Sequencing used blood. The receptor set was obtained from a man aged 35 to 55 in good health.

This clone was detected once. V usage is TRBV25-1 and J usage is TRBJ2-5; D is unresolved. The V end lost 6 bases, the J end lost 5 bases, and 10 bases lay between the germline ends. CDR3 length: 12 residues. Looked up from germline, CDR1 is MGHDK and CDR2 is SYGVNS. The CDR3 DNA reads as TGTGCCAGCAGCCACCCCTCGGAGACCCAGTACTTC. As protein: CASSHPSETQYF.

The chain is built from TRBV5-1 and TRBJ2-5, with 9 nucleotides matching TRBD1. With 6 bases clipped from V and 5 bases from J, the junction kept 11 bases outside the gene matches. Germline V CDR1 and CDR2: SGHRS, YFSETQ. The CDR3 runs to 15 residues. The CDR3 coding sequence is TGCGCCAGCAACGACAGGGGGTCGTCCGCGGAGACCCAGTACTTC. It encodes CASNDRGSSAETQYF.

The rearrangement uses TRBV9 and TRBJ1-3; D is ambiguous. The CDR3 totals 16 residues. The V end was cut by 0 bases, the J end by 3 bases, with 13 bases between. Germline V gives CDR1 SGDLS, CDR2 YYNGEE. CDR3 DNA sequence: TGTGCCAGCAGCGTAGCTCCCTCGGAAGGTGGAAACACCATATATTTT. It is translated as CASSVAPSEGGNTIYF.

The V call is TRBV6-5, the J call TRBJ1-4, with unresolved D. CDR3 length: 14 residues. V gave up 0 bases and J gave up 6 bases, with 8 bases separating them. The germline V gene has CDR1 MNHEY and CDR2 SVGAGI. The CDR3 DNA reads TGTGCCAGCAGTTACTCGAAGCGCTATGAAAAACTGTTTTTT. Translating gives CASSYSKRYEKLFF.

This clone was picked up one time. CDR3 protein: CASSYPSGGTGELFF. The CDR3 DNA is TGTGCCAGCAGTTATCCCTCAGGGGGCACCGGGGAGCTGTTTTTT. The genes are TRBV27 and TRBJ2-2; 7 bases fit TRBD1. CDR1 is MNHEY, CDR2 SMNVEV, per germline (reference sequence). The CDR3 loop spans 15 amino acids. V gave up 4 bases and J gave up 4 bases; unmatched junction bases: 6.

The V gene is TRBV19, the J gene TRBJ2-1; D perhaps matches TRBD1 (6 bases). There are 16 residues in the CDR3. Deletions cut 4 bases from V and 1 base from J, with 14 bases between. Germline-derived CDR1 and CDR2 are LNHDA and SQIVND (reference sequence). The CDR3, as DNA: TGTGCCAGTAGTAGGAGACAGGTGTCGTCCTACAATGAGCAGTTCTTC. Protein sequence: CASSRRQVSSYNEQFF.

This chain joins TRBV5-1 and TRBJ2-7, with a tentative D call TRBD1 (5 bases). The germline V gene has CDR1 SGHRS and CDR2 YFSETQ. The CDR3 runs to 15 residues. V was trimmed by 0 bases and J by 0 bases, leaving 10 bases between them. The CDR3 bases are TGCGCCAGCAGCTTGGGGGGCGGCCCCTCCTACGAGCAGTACTTC. Protein sequence: CASSLGGGPSYEQYF.

The chain joins TRBV10-2 to TRBJ2-7; 8 bases agree with TRBD2. The V gene's germline CDR1 is WSHSY and CDR2 SAAADI. The trim removed 11 bases at V and 5 bases at J, leaving 8 bases unmatched. The CDR3 has 12 residues. The CDR3 is CAAVGTSDEQYF. CDR3 nucleotide sequence: TGCGCCGCGGTCGGGACTAGTGACGAGCAGTACTTC.

The V and J genes are TRBV11-3 and TRBJ1-2, with D hard to call. This CDR3 spans 16 amino acids. V dropped 1 base and J dropped 4 bases, with 16 bases sitting between them. The germline CDR1 and CDR2 sequences are SGHNT and YENEEA. This CDR3 reads CASSLARSPRIYGYTF. The CDR3 nucleotides read TGTGCCAGCAGCTTAGCCCGAAGTCCACGCATCTATGGCTACACCTTC. The full variable domain, rest sourced from reference TRBV11-3 and TRBJ1-2, is EAGVVQSPRYKIIEKKQPVAFWCNPISGHNTLYWYLQNLGQGPELLIRYENEEAVDDSQLPKDRFSAERLKGVDSTLKIQPAELGDSAVYLCASSLARSPRIYGYTFGSGTRLTVV.

The table lists this clone with a count of one. The gene calls are TRBV5-1 and TRBJ1-1; no reliable D call. CDR1 and CDR2 (germline): SGHRS, YFSETQ. V shed 1 base and J shed 2 bases, with 6 bases lying between them. The CDR3 totals 13 residues. For the CDR3, the DNA is TGCGCCAGCAGCTTGTTCGGAAACACTGAAGCTTTCTTT. Its protein product is CASSLFGNTEAFF.

The J gene is TRBJ1-1, the V gene TRBV5-1, with TRBD1 matching over 10 bases. Germline values: CDR1 SGHRS, CDR2 YFSETQ. J gave up 4 bases and V 6 bases, and 9 bases lay outside the gene matches. The CDR3 loop spans 15 amino acids. The CDR3 protein is CASTISWTGGTEAFF. Written as DNA, the CDR3 is TGCGCCAGCACCATAAGCTGGACAGGGGGCACTGAAGCTTTCTTT. The variable domain in full, completed from reference TRBV5-1 and TRBJ1-1, reads KAGVTQTPRYLIKTRGQQVTLSCSPISGHRSVSWYQQTPGQGLQFLFEYFSETQRNKGNFPGRFSGRQFSNSRSEMNVSTLELGDSALYLCASTISWTGGTEAFFGQGTRLTVV.

The rearrangement joins TRBV29-1 to TRBJ1-1; D ambiguous. V was pared by 7 bases and J by 1 base, with 13 bases between. The germline gives CDR1 SQVTM, CDR2 ANQGSEA. The CDR3 has 13 amino acids. The CDR3 sequence is CSAVVQRNTEAFF. CDR3 sequence (DNA): TGCAGCGCCGTCGTTCAGCGGAACACTGAAGCTTTCTTT.

This clone was detected only once. The V call is TRBV25-1, the J call TRBJ1-1; TRBD1 matches at 9 bases. Trimming cost V 6 bases and J 4 bases; bases outside gene matches: 12. CDR1 and CDR2 from the germline V gene are MGHDK and SYGVNS. The CDR3 covers 16 residues. This CDR3 is CASRARDRVVGTEAFF. As DNA, the CDR3 is TGTGCCAGCAGAGCCCGGGACAGGGTCGTAGGCACTGAAGCTTTCTTT.

The chain recombines TRBV2 with TRBJ2-7, with 7 bases matching TRBD1. After removal of 6 bases from V and 7 bases from J, the junction contained 15 bases not matched to a gene. Germline V gene lookup returns CDR1 SNHLY and CDR2 FYNNEI. The CDR3 has 15 residues. The CDR3 nucleotides read TGTGCCAGCAGGGTAGCAGGGGGACCTTCTCGGGAGCAGTACTTC. Residues: CASRVAGGPSREQYF.

This chain links TRBV5-4 with TRBJ1-2, with D possibly being TRBD1 (5 bases). The CDR3 runs 13 residues. The ends were cut back, 3 bases at V and 2 bases at J, with 8 bases in the middle. The germline V gene encodes CDR1 SGHNT and CDR2 YYREEE (reference sequence). The CDR3 DNA is TGTGCCAGCAGCTCACAGGAGAACTATGGCTACACCTTC. Its protein product is CASSSQENYGYTF.

The chain joins TRBV9 to TRBJ1-3; TRBD1 is a possible D gene (6 bases). Between the trimmed V and J ends, which lost 0 bases and 0 bases, there was a span of 13 bases. Germline V CDR1 and CDR2: SGDLS, YYNGEE. The CDR3 totals 17 residues. The DNA of the CDR3 is TGTGCCAGCAGCGTAGGCGGAGGGGGGTACTCTGGAAACACCATATATTTT. Its protein product is CASSVGGGGYSGNTIYF.

The rearrangement uses TRBV5-1 and TRBJ2-5; tentative D call: TRBD1 (5 bases). The ends were cut back, 5 bases at V and 4 bases at J, with 15 bases in the middle. Germline V gene sequence: CDR1 SGHRS, CDR2 YFSETQ. This CDR3 has 14 residues. CDR3 DNA sequence: TGCGCCAGCAGTGGGGCAGGTCCCCCAGAGACCCAGTACTTC. This encodes CASSGAGPPETQYF.

This clone was observed a single time. The chain is built from TRBV6-5 and TRBJ2-3, with TRBD2 matching 12 bases. Looked up from germline, CDR1 is MNHEY and CDR2 is SVGAGI. This CDR3 has 15 amino acids. V was pared by 6 bases and J by 4 bases, with 5 bases of the junction left unmatched. The CDR3 protein is CASRTLAGGPDTQYF. The CDR3 region has the DNA TGTGCCAGCAGGACCCTAGCGGGGGGGCCAGATACGCAGTATTTT.

The gene calls are TRBV11-2 and TRBJ2-1, with D maybe TRBD2 (6 bases). CDR3 size: 15 residues. The ends were cut back, 5 bases at V and 4 bases at J, with 15 bases in the middle. The germline V gene has CDR1 SGHAT and CDR2 FQNNGV. CDR3 sequence: CASSAEGPTYNEQFF. In DNA form, the CDR3 reads TGTGCCAGCAGCGCGGAGGGGCCTACATACAATGAGCAGTTCTTC.

The chain combines TRBV6-2 or TRBV6-3 with TRBJ2-3; 7 positions agree with TRBD2. The CDR3 is 15 residues long. Germline loops: CDR1 MNHEY, CDR2 SVGEGT. V trimming: 1 base; J trimming: 3 bases; junction bases outside the gene matches: 4. CDR3 sequence: CASSYLRGITDTQYF. The DNA for the CDR3 is TGTGCCAGCAGTTACTTGCGGGGGATAACAGATACGCAGTATTTT.

The chain couples TRBV9 to TRBJ1-1; D gene uncertain. CDR1 and CDR2 from the germline V gene are SGDLS and YYNGEE. V lost 3 bases and J 5 bases, leaving 11 bases between the germline ends. The CDR3 extends over 13 amino acids. CDR3 protein: CASSASMDTEAFF. Here the CDR3 DNA reads TGTGCCAGCAGCGCCAGTATGGATACTGAAGCTTTCTTT.

The CDR3 protein is CATAGKLYQETQYF. The CDR3, as DNA: TGTGCCACGGCGGGGAAACTGTACCAAGAGACCCAGTACTTC. V usage is TRBV28 and J usage is TRBJ2-5, with D tentatively TRBD2 (6 bases). The germline V and J ends were trimmed by 10 bases and 0 bases, with 15 bases remaining between them. The CDR3 is 14 residues long. Looked up from germline, CDR1 is MDHEN and CDR2 is SYDVKM.

J is TRBJ1-2 and V is TRBV5-1; 9 bases agree with TRBD1. This CDR3 contains 16 residues. V lost 0 bases, J lost 7 bases, and 10 bases stayed unmatched. Germline V gene sequence: CDR1 SGHRS, CDR2 YFSETQ. The CDR3, as DNA: TGCGCCAGCAGCTTGGGTTCGGGACAGGGTAGAGGTGGCTACACCTTC. Residues: CASSLGSGQGRGGYTF.